Following are 32 T cell receptor beta chains from one sample sequenced in a study of identical twins. Using its own MiXCR run on the 5' RACE reads, TCRdb lists one record per CDR3 protein. The sample lists about 660,000 distinct CDR3 sequences; 8.6% were seen once. These same data were also listed under a study on yellow fever vaccine responses in identical twins.

The sequencing input was PBMCs. Receptors originate from a woman between 18 and 30 years old in good health.

The rearrangement uses TRBV25-1 and TRBJ2-5; D is tentatively TRBD1 or TRBD2 (6 bases each). CDR1 and CDR2 (germline): MGHDK, SYGVNS. V was pared by 6 bases and J by 3 bases, with 17 bases between. The CDR3 is 15 residues long. As DNA, the CDR3 is TGTGCCAGCAGCCGGAAGACGGGGGCCAAAGAGACCCAGTACTTC. As protein: CASSRKTGAKETQYF.

This clonotype was picked up many times. The genes are TRBV20-1 and TRBJ2-7; 10 positions agree with TRBD2. In germline, CDR1 is DFQATT, CDR2 SNEGSKA (reference sequence). V trimming: 3 bases; J trimming: 6 bases; junction bases outside the gene matches: 11. CDR3 size: 15 residues. CDR3 in amino acids: CSASQPSGRTLEQYF. The CDR3 coding sequence is TGCAGTGCTAGTCAGCCTAGCGGGAGAACCCTCGAGCAGTACTTC.

This clonotype occurred many times. The chain has TRBV5-5 and TRBJ2-5, with 8 bases identical to TRBD1. CDR3 length: 14 residues. The J segment lost 2 bases and the V segment lost 4 bases, leaving 4 bases of the junction unmatched. Germline CDR1 and CDR2: SGHKS and YYEKEE (reference sequence). The CDR3 loop is CASSRGTGQETQYF. DNA of the CDR3: TGTGCCAGCAGCCGCGGGACAGGACAAGAGACCCAGTACTTC.

This clonotype was observed a handful of times. V is TRBV28 and J is TRBJ1-1; D gene ambiguous. Germline V gene sequence: CDR1 MDHEN, CDR2 SYDVKM. V dropped 6 bases and J dropped 5 bases, with 10 bases sitting between them. The CDR3 contains 12 residues. This CDR3 is CASRGLSTEAFF. CDR3 nucleotide sequence: TGTGCCAGCAGAGGGTTGTCGACTGAAGCTTTCTTT.

This sequence joins TRBV10-2 and TRBJ2-7; 14 bases align to TRBD2. V lost 7 bases, J lost 0 bases, and 14 bases stayed unmatched. Per germline, CDR1 WSHSY and CDR2 SAAADI. The CDR3 consists of 19 residues. This CDR3 is CASKPAGLAGAKSSYEQYF. CDR3 in DNA: TGCGCCAGCAAACCCGCGGGACTAGCGGGGGCCAAGAGCTCCTACGAGCAGTACTTC.

The V and J genes are TRBV7-9 and TRBJ1-1; D is ambiguous. The germline V and J ends were trimmed by 10 bases and 1 base, with 10 bases remaining between them. This CDR3 region has 12 residues. The germline V gene encodes CDR1 SEHNR and CDR2 FQNEAQ (reference sequence). In DNA, the CDR3 is TGTGCCACACGGGAGGGGAACACTGAAGCTTTCTTT. Protein product: CATREGNTEAFF. Full variable domain (rest looked up from reference TRBV7-9 and TRBJ1-1): DTGVSQNPRHKITKRGQNVTFRCDPISEHNRLYWYRQTLGQGPEFLTYFQNEAQLEKSRLLSDRFSAERPKGSFSTLEIQRTEQGDSAMYLCATREGNTEAFFGQGTRLTVV.

In this sample, this clonotype turned up many times. V is TRBV18 and J is TRBJ2-3; 11 nucleotides line up with TRBD2. The CDR3 contains 16 residues. CDR1 and CDR2 (germline): KGHSH, LQKENI. The trim removed 8 bases at V and 2 bases at J, leaving 9 bases unmatched. The CDR3 sequence is CASSPLAGGSTDTQYF. DNA for the CDR3: TGTGCCAGCAGCCCCCTAGCGGGGGGTTCCACAGATACGCAGTATTTT.

This clonotype was picked up a small number of times. This rearrangement joins TRBV7-9 to TRBJ2-3, with 8 nucleotides matching TRBD2. Germline loops: CDR1 SEHNR, CDR2 FQNEAQ (reference sequence). The V segment lost 4 bases and the J segment 6 bases; nucleotides outside the gene matches: 6. The CDR3 consists of 14 residues. Here the CDR3 reads CASSSGLVYDTQYF. The CDR3 DNA follows: TGTGCCAGCAGCTCGGGACTAGTGTACGATACGCAGTATTTT.

This chain joins TRBV6-1 and TRBJ2-3; D tentatively fits TRBD1 or TRBD2 (6 bases each). The V end was cut by 6 bases, the J end by 4 bases, with 20 bases between. Germline V gene sequence: CDR1 MNHNS, CDR2 SASEGT. This CDR3 is 16 amino acids long. CDR3 nucleotide sequence: TGTGCCAGCAGGATGACGGATGGGGGGCGGTCAGATACGCAGTATTTT. Its protein product is CASRMTDGGRSDTQYF.

This clonotype was observed many times. This rearrangement joins TRBV29-1 to TRBJ2-7; 7 bases agree with TRBD1. This CDR3 comprises 13 residues. Germline lookup yields CDR1 SQVTM and CDR2 ANQGSEA. The V and J ends lost 4 bases and 0 bases, in that order; junction bases with no gene match: 3. The CDR3 region is CSVVYRGSYEQYF. As DNA, the CDR3 is TGCAGCGTTGTCTACAGGGGCTCCTACGAGCAGTACTTC.

The genes are TRBV6-1 and TRBJ2-7, with D possibly matching TRBD1 (5 bases). This CDR3 contains 20 residues. V shed 3 bases and J shed 2 bases, with 29 bases lying between them. Germline V gene lookup returns CDR1 MNHNS and CDR2 SASEGT. The DNA for the CDR3 is TGTGCCAGCAGTGATGACAGAAACCCCAGGGTCCTCAAAAGAACCTACGAGCAGTACTTC. It encodes CASSDDRNPRVLKRTYEQYF.

Many counts were recorded for this clonotype. The chain links TRBV5-1 to TRBJ1-5; D is ambiguous. Germline V gene data show CDR1 as SGHRS and CDR2 as YFSETQ. V was trimmed by 0 bases and J by 2 bases, leaving 6 bases between them. CDR3 length: 14 residues. The CDR3 bases are TGCGCCAGCAGCTTGGAATCAGGCAATCAGCCCCAGCATTTT. As protein: CASSLESGNQPQHF.

Only a few counts were recorded for this clonotype. The rearrangement joins TRBV7-9 to TRBJ2-7; a weak D match, TRBD2 (5 bases). CDR3 length: 17 residues. Germline CDR1 SEHNR, CDR2 FQNEAQ (reference sequence). The V end lost 4 bases, the J end lost 0 bases, and 19 bases lay between the germline ends. The CDR3 coding sequence is TGTGCCAGCAGCTCACCCGGGATCGGGTCAAACTCCTACGAGCAGTACTTC. Translation: CASSSPGIGSNSYEQYF.

This clonotype came up a few times. J is TRBJ2-1 and V is TRBV7-8, with D tentatively TRBD1 (6 bases). CDR1 is SGHVS, CDR2 FQNEAQ, per germline. The V end lost 3 bases, the J end lost 3 bases, and 12 bases lay between the germline ends. CDR3 length: 15 residues. For the CDR3, the DNA is TGTGCCAGCAGCTTTGAAAACAGGGTCTACAATGAGCAGTTCTTC. Translated, it gives CASSFENRVYNEQFF.

This clonotype was picked up a small number of times. The CDR3 loop is CASSSRLAGGSQQYNEQFF. In nucleotides, the CDR3 is TGTGCCAGCAGCTCGAGACTAGCGGGAGGGTCCCAGCAATACAATGAGCAGTTCTTC. This chain links TRBV11-2 with TRBJ2-1; 14 nucleotides line up with TRBD2. Germline assignment: CDR1 SGHAT and CDR2 FQNNGV. V lost 4 bases and J lost 4; bases outside the gene matches: 12. The CDR3 loop spans 19 amino acids.

The V gene is TRBV20-1, the J gene TRBJ2-1, with 7 bases matching TRBD2. This CDR3 contains 16 residues. Unmatched junction bases numbered 5, after V lost 0 bases and J lost 0 bases. Germline-derived CDR1 and CDR2 are DFQATT and SNEGSKA (reference sequence). The CDR3 loop is CSARDLRGSSYNEQFF. The CDR3 bases are TGCAGTGCTAGAGATCTACGCGGGAGCTCCTACAATGAGCAGTTCTTC.

This clonotype was detected once. This chain connects TRBV19 to TRBJ2-7, with D tentatively TRBD2 (6 bases). Germline-derived CDR1 and CDR2 are LNHDA and SQIVND (reference sequence). This CDR3 has 17 residues. V lost 3 bases and J 2 bases, leaving 20 bases between the germline ends. CDR3 sequence reads: CASSIGSGGINTYEQYF. CDR3 nucleotides: TGTGCCAGTAGTATTGGGTCGGGCGGGATTAATACCTACGAGCAGTACTTC. Supplemented by reference TRBV19 and TRBJ2-7, the full variable domain reads DGGITQSPKYLFRKEGQNVTLSCEQNLNHDAMYWYRQDPGQGLRLIYYSQIVNDFQKGDIAEGYSVSREKKESFPLTVTSAQKNPTAFYLCASSIGSGGINTYEQYFGPGTRLTVT.

Only a few counts were recorded for this clonotype. This chain links TRBV2 with TRBJ2-7, with TRBD1 matching 7 bases. This CDR3 comprises 15 residues. Germline V CDR1 and CDR2: SNHLY, FYNNEI. After removal of 4 bases from V and 3 bases from J, the junction contained 9 bases not matched to a gene. CDR3 DNA: TGTGCCAGCAGTGTACAGAAAGGGGGCGGCTACGAGCAGTACTTC. Encoded protein: CASSVQKGGGYEQYF.

This clonotype has a handful of counts. The V gene is TRBV15, the J gene TRBJ2-3; D might be TRBD1 (6 bases). The germline gives CDR1 LNHNV, CDR2 YYDKDF (reference sequence). V was pared by 1 base and J by 0 bases, with 11 bases between. CDR3 length: 16 residues. The chain's CDR3 is CATSRAGTRSTDTQYF. The CDR3 DNA sequence: TGTGCCACCAGCAGAGCCGGGACACGTAGCACAGATACGCAGTATTTT.

The chain couples TRBV25-1 to TRBJ2-1, with 9 nucleotides matching TRBD2. The V segment lost 1 base and the J segment 5 bases; nucleotides outside the gene matches: 12. CDR1 and CDR2 (germline): MGHDK, SYGVNS. There are 18 residues in the CDR3. The CDR3 region is CASSEFGGGGLNNNEQFF. The CDR3 DNA reads TGTGCCAGCAGTGAATTCGGCGGGGGGGGACTGAACAACAATGAGCAGTTCTTC.

This clonotype was seen many times. The V gene is TRBV6-5, the J gene TRBJ2-7, with D possibly matching TRBD2 (6 bases). The germline CDR1 and CDR2 sequences are MNHEY and SVGAGI. The ends were cut back, 0 bases at V and 2 bases at J, with 8 bases in the middle. The CDR3 has 14 residues. CDR3 in DNA: TGTGCCAGCAGTTACTCAGCGGGTACCTACGAGCAGTACTTC. This translates into CASSYSAGTYEQYF.

Written as DNA, the CDR3 is TGCAGTGCAAAGGGGGCAGTTTACGAGCAGTACTTC. Its protein product is CSAKGAVYEQYF. The rearrangement joins TRBV20-1 to TRBJ2-7; 7 bases are shared with TRBD1. Germline lookup yields CDR1 DFQATT and CDR2 SNEGSKA (reference sequence). After removal of 6 bases from V and 4 bases from J, the junction contained 6 bases not matched to a gene. This CDR3 region has 12 residues.

This clonotype was counted between two and nine times. This rearrangement joins TRBV7-9 to TRBJ2-5, with D possibly called TRBD1 or TRBD2 (6 bases each). Per germline, CDR1 SEHNR and CDR2 FQNEAQ (reference sequence). Trimming stripped 0 bases from V and 4 bases from J, with 9 bases between. The CDR3 has 14 residues. The CDR3 is CASSLAKGGETQYF. In nucleotides, the CDR3 is TGTGCCAGCAGCTTAGCTAAGGGGGGAGAGACCCAGTACTTC.

A few counts support this clonotype. One end of the junction fails to match germline, which may point to a read error. This chain joins TRBV12-3 or TRBV12-4 and TRBJ2-7; TRBD2 aligns across 9 bases. CDR3 length equals 15 residues. CDR3: CASSVAGAHSYEQYF. CDR3 in DNA: TGTGCCAGCAGTGTAGCGGGGGCACACTCCTACGAGCAGTACTTC.

This clonotype was counted a few times. V usage is TRBV19 and J usage is TRBJ2-2, with D maybe TRBD1 (5 bases). The CDR3 spans 15 residues. From germline, CDR1 is LNHDA and CDR2 SQIVND (reference sequence). Trimming removed 6 bases from V and 1 base from J, with 12 bases in between. Here the CDR3 reads CASRADSKNTGELFF. CDR3 nucleotide sequence: TGTGCCAGTAGAGCAGACAGTAAGAACACCGGGGAGCTGTTTTTT.

This clonotype has a single count. The rearrangement links TRBV11-2 to TRBJ2-1, with 13 nucleotides matching TRBD2. CDR3 length: 18 amino acids. The V gene's germline CDR1 is SGHAT and CDR2 FQNNGV. J lost 5 bases, V lost 0 bases, and 7 bases had no gene match. The CDR3 loop is CASSLELAGGTRDNEQFF. As DNA, the CDR3 is TGTGCCAGCAGCTTAGAACTAGCGGGAGGGACGAGGGACAATGAGCAGTTCTTC.

In this sample, this clonotype turned up many times. V and J are TRBV6-1 and TRBJ1-6; D possibly corresponds to TRBD1 (5 bases). Germline CDR1 and CDR2: MNHNS and SASEGT. This CDR3 region has 13 residues. V dropped 7 bases and J dropped 8 bases, with 12 bases sitting between them. This CDR3 is CASNQGFYSPLHF. Written as DNA, the CDR3 is TGTGCCAGCAACCAGGGTTTCTATTCACCCCTCCACTTT.

In this sample, this clonotype turned up many times. The chain uses TRBV7-2 and TRBJ2-3; 9 nucleotides align to TRBD2. Trimming cost V 0 bases and J 2 bases; bases outside gene matches: 3. This CDR3 contains 16 residues. In germline, CDR1 is SGHTA, CDR2 FQGNSA. This CDR3 is CASSLAAGGLTDTQYF. CDR3 coding DNA: TGTGCCAGCAGCTTAGCAGCGGGAGGACTCACAGATACGCAGTATTTT.

This clonotype was counted only a few times. The chain carries TRBV28 and TRBJ2-7; D might be TRBD2 (6 bases). Between the trimmed V and J ends, which lost 3 bases and 4 bases, there was a span of 16 bases. Germline CDR1 is MDHEN and CDR2 is SYDVKM. The CDR3 runs to 15 residues. CDR3 sequence (DNA): TGTGCCAGCAGTTTCCTTACCCCAGGGAGGTACGAGCAGTACTTC. Encoded protein: CASSFLTPGRYEQYF.

This chain links TRBV20-1 with TRBJ1-2, with 7 bases lining up with TRBD1. The CDR3 is 12 amino acids. CDR1 is DFQATT, CDR2 SNEGSKA, per germline (reference sequence). The V and J ends lost 5 bases and 7 bases, in that order; junction bases with no gene match: 7. The CDR3 reads CSALRQGVGYTF. The CDR3 nucleotides read TGCAGTGCTCTCCGACAGGGTGTTGGCTACACCTTC.

This rearrangement joins TRBV3-1 to TRBJ2-4, with 8 bases identical to TRBD2. The CDR3 runs to 14 residues. V shed 1 base, J shed 7 bases, and the junction held 3 bases outside the gene matches. Germline V gene sequence: CDR1 LGHDT, CDR2 YNNKEL (reference sequence). The CDR3 DNA sequence: TGTGCCAGCAGCCAAGGTAGCGGGAATAACATTCAGTACTTC. The encoded protein is CASSQGSGNNIQYF. The whole variable domain, remainder taken from reference TRBV3-1 and TRBJ2-4, is DTAVSQTPKYLVTQMGNDKSIKCEQNLGHDTMYWYKQDSKKFLKIMFSYNNKELIINETVPNRFSPKSPDKAHLNLHINSLELGDSAVYFCASSQGSGNNIQYFGAGTRLSVL.

The V gene is TRBV7-9, the J gene TRBJ1-4; the D is unclear. The V end lost 8 bases, the J end lost 6 bases, and 16 bases lay between the germline ends. The germline CDR1 and CDR2 sequences are SEHNR and FQNEAQ (reference sequence). This CDR3 region has 14 residues. CDR3 region: CASASGDGYEKLFF. In DNA, the CDR3 is TGTGCCAGCGCTAGCGGGGATGGCTATGAAAAACTGTTTTTT.